The following is a T cell receptor beta chain sequence with its context. Its target is unknown. The data stem from a study of cytomegalovirus exposure and HLA in healthy donors. Notes on the study in general: Cytomegalovirus association was assigned to approximately 180 TCR beta chains. The classifier was said to identify cytomegalovirus status with high specificity and sensitivity.

Germline CDR1 SQVTM, CDR2 ANQGSEA. This CDR3 has 12 residues. Between the trimmed V and J ends, which lost 7 bases and 5 bases, there was a span of 12 bases. Sequencing used immunoSEQ multiplex PCR; TCRdb keeps in-frame clones, though not all of them. The sample lists roughly 180,000 clones, around nine tenths occurring once. The receptor comes from a man aged 30 to 45 in good health and CMV-seropositive. V gene TRBV29-1 combines with J gene TRBJ2-1; TRBD2 might be the D (6 bases). Sequenced sample: PBMCs. The CDR3 DNA is TGCAGCGGGCGGGACCGTAACAATGAGCAGTTCTTC. It codes for CSGRDRNNEQFF.